This is a list of T cell receptor beta chains from one sample in a study of T cell changes during pregnancy in multiple sclerosis. Libraries were prepared by immunoSEQ multiplex PCR; TCRdb keeps only in-frame clonotypes and omits some of them. The sample has around 51,000 clones; just over 90% are singletons. This sample comprised peripheral blood, obtained in the second trimester of pregnancy. The receptors were gathered from a female donor with multiple sclerosis, enrolled in a pregnancy study. The CDR3 runs from the conserved cysteine through the conserved F or W. D genes are given only for firm matches. The size field is filled for only some rows; it gives once, few, many or a size class.

d_call	clone_size	j_call	v_call	cdr3_nt	cdr3_aa
-	-	TRBJ2-3	TRBV4-3	TGCGCCAGCAGCCAAGCCCTTTCGCGGGAAGGAGATACGCAGTATTTT	CASSQALSREGDTQYF
TRBD2	-	TRBJ2-7	TRBV10-3	TGTGCCATCAGTGCGGGTCCAGCGGGGGTTGGGGAGCAGTACTTC	CAISAGPAGVGEQYF
TRBD1	-	TRBJ1-2	TRBV25-1	TGTGCCAGCAGTGGACAGGGCCCATACACCTTC	CASSGQGPYTF
-	-	TRBJ2-1	TRBV28	TGTGCCAGCAGTCCGATTTCGACAGGCTCCTACAATGAGCAGTTCTTC	CASSPISTGSYNEQFF
-	-	TRBJ1-4	TRBV6-5	TGTGCCAGCAGTTACACAGGGAATGTGGAAAAACTGTTTTTT	CASSYTGNVEKLFF
-	-	TRBJ2-3	TRBV6-5	TGTGCCAGCATCAAGGGGGCAGATACGCAGTATTTT	CASIKGADTQYF
-	-	TRBJ1-1	TRBV29-1	TGCAGCGTCCAGATACAAAACACTGAAGCTTTCTTT	CSVQIQNTEAFF
-	-	TRBJ1-2	TRBV5-4	TGTGCCAGCAGGAAAGTTCCAGCTAACTATGGCTACACCTTC	CASRKVPANYGYTF
-	-	TRBJ2-1	TRBV23-1	TGCGCCAGCACCCGCCCGGGTCACAATGAGCAGTTCTTC	CASTRPGHNEQFF
-	-	TRBJ1-2	TRBV7-2	TGTGCCAGCAGCCCATGGGGCAGGAACTATGGCTACACCTTC	CASSPWGRNYGYTF
TRBD1	-	TRBJ1-1	TRBV5-6	TGTGCCAGCAGCTTGGCGGGTTTGGGGACAGGGACCACTGAAGCTTTCTTT	CASSLAGLGTGTTEAFF
-	-	TRBJ2-1	TRBV19	TGTGCCAGTAGCCGTATTAGCCATGAGCAGTTCTTC	CASSRISHEQFF
TRBD1	-	TRBJ2-6	TRBV18	TGTGCCAGCTCACCGGAACAGGGGTTCCGCTCTGGGGCCAACGTCCTGACTTTC	CASSPEQGFRSGANVLTF
TRBD1	-	TRBJ2-7	TRBV19	TGTGCCAGTAGACAGACAGGGGGGGCCTACGAGCAGTACTTC	CASRQTGGAYEQYF
TRBD1	-	TRBJ2-5	TRBV7-3	TGTGCCAGCAGCTCGGGACAGCGAGAGACCCAGTACTTC	CASSSGQRETQYF
-	-	TRBJ2-6	TRBV10-3	TGTGCCATCAGTGCAGGGGTGCACCCCTCTGGGGCCAACGTCCTGACTTTC	CAISAGVHPSGANVLTF
-	-	TRBJ1-1	TRBV21-1	TGTGCCAGCAGCCCTATGGGAGTTAACACTGAAGCTTTCTTT	CASSPMGVNTEAFF
TRBD1	-	TRBJ1-5	TRBV6-5	TGTGCCAGCAGTCCCGGACAGGGGTCACAGCCCCAGCATTTT	CASSPGQGSQPQHF
-	-	TRBJ2-1	TRBV7-6	TGTGCCAGCAGCTTAGCTGTGGGGACTCCCGACAATGAGCAGTTCTTC	CASSLAVGTPDNEQFF
-	-	TRBJ2-3	TRBV29-1	TGCAGCGTTGAACTAGCATCAGATACGCAGTATTTT	CSVELASDTQYF
-	-	TRBJ1-4	TRBV5-4	TGTGCCAGCAGCTTGGCGGGTCAGGCGGAGGGAGAACTGTTTTTT	CASSLAGQAEGELFF
TRBD2	-	TRBJ2-5	TRBV6-5	TGTGCCAGCAGGCGACCTAGCGGGGGCCAAGAGACCCAGTACTTC	CASRRPSGGQETQYF
-	-	TRBJ1-1	TRBV6-1	TGTGCCAGCACCCCCCCCCGGGGGGAAGCTTTCTTT	CASTPPRGEAFF
TRBD1	-	TRBJ1-2	TRBV29-1	TGCAGCGTTGAAGAATGGATGGGACAGGGAAACTATGGCTACACCTTC	CSVEEWMGQGNYGYTF
TRBD1	-	TRBJ1-3	TRBV15	TGTGCCACCAGCAGAGGCCGGGACAGGGCTGGAAACACCATATATTTT	CATSRGRDRAGNTIYF
-	-	TRBJ2-3	TRBV5-1	TGCGCCAGCAGCTCCGCATTCACCACTAGCACAGATACGCAGTATTTT	CASSSAFTTSTDTQYF
-	-	TRBJ2-1	TRBV10-2	TGCGCCAGCGCGGTCCGTGGAGATGAGCAGTTCTTC	CASAVRGDEQFF
-	-	TRBJ2-1	TRBV7-9	TGTGCCAGCTCAGGTTGGAAGAGCTCCTACAATGAGCAGTTCTTC	CASSGWKSSYNEQFF
TRBD1	few	TRBJ2-1	TRBV11-3	TGTGCCAGCAGCTTTACAGGGGCCCTGGGTGAGCAGTTCTTC	CASSFTGALGEQFF
TRBD1	-	TRBJ2-7	TRBV7-2	TGTGCCAGCAGCCCGGCCGCTGGGCGCACAGGGGGGAGGAAGCAGTACTTC	CASSPAAGRTGGRKQYF
TRBD1	-	TRBJ2-5	TRBV27	TGTGCCAGCAGCCCTGGGACAGGGGAGGGTGAAGGGGTCGAGACCCAGTACTTC	CASSPGTGEGEGVETQYF
TRBD2	-	TRBJ2-1	TRBV4-1	TGCGCCAGCAGCCAAGTAAGTGGTAGCGGGTACAACTATGAGCAGTTCTTC	CASSQVSGSGYNYEQFF
TRBD2	once	TRBJ2-7	TRBV6-1	TGTGCCAGCAGTGTTTACGCGGGAGCGGCGGGTGAGCAGTACTTC	CASSVYAGAAGEQYF
TRBD1	once	TRBJ1-4	TRBV18	TGTGCCAGCTCACTAGGGACAGGGGCTGAAAAACTGTTTTTT	CASSLGTGAEKLFF
TRBD2	-	TRBJ2-1	TRBV27	TGTGCCAGCAGTTTAACAGCGGGAGCATGGAATGAGCAGTTCTTC	CASSLTAGAWNEQFF
TRBD1	-	TRBJ2-5	TRBV11-2	TGTGCCAGCAGCCCAGGGGGCAGGGTCGGAGAAGAGACCCAGTACTTC	CASSPGGRVGEETQYF
-	-	TRBJ1-1	TRBV20-1	TGCAGTGCAGGGGGAGACACTGAAGCTTTCTTT	CSAGGDTEAFF
-	-	TRBJ2-7	TRBV19	TGTGCCAGTAGTATGACTCCAAGCTCCTACGAGCAGTACTTC	CASSMTPSSYEQYF
-	-	TRBJ2-2	TRBV9	TGTGCCAGCAGCGCCCGACTAGTGGTTAACACCGGGGAGCTGTTTTTT	CASSARLVVNTGELFF
TRBD1	-	TRBJ2-1	TRBV5-1	TGCGCCAGCAGCTTGGAGGACAGGGGCTACAATGAGCAGTTCTTC	CASSLEDRGYNEQFF
TRBD1	-	TRBJ2-1	TRBV27	TGTGCCAGCAGTTCCCGGGACAGGGCCAATGAGCAGTTCTTC	CASSSRDRANEQFF
-	-	TRBJ2-5	TRBV9	TGTGCCAGCAGCGCCGAGTACCAAGAGACCCAGTACTTC	CASSAEYQETQYF
-	once	TRBJ2-1	TRBV9	TGTGCCAGCAGCGTATCGGGAGTTTACAATGAGCAGTTCTTC	CASSVSGVYNEQFF
TRBD1	-	TRBJ2-3	TRBV2	TGTGCCAGCAAGGACAGGCCCAGCACAGATACGCAGTATTTT	CASKDRPSTDTQYF
-	-	TRBJ2-7	TRBV5-8	TGTGCCAGCAGCCCCAGGACACGAAAGTACGAGCAGTACTTC	CASSPRTRKYEQYF
TRBD2	-	TRBJ2-5	TRBV6-1	TGTGCCAGCAGTGAAGTGCCAGCGGGAGTAGGAGAGACCCAGTACTTC	CASSEVPAGVGETQYF